The 20 T cell receptor beta chains given below trace back to one sample, sequenced in a study of cytomegalovirus exposure and HLA in healthy donors. Primers for the PCR totalled 60 Vbeta and 13 Jbeta. Repertoires were generated with immunoSEQ multiplex PCR, while TCRdb's copy carries only in-frame clones and drops some. Of over 110,000 clones in the sample, 60% to 80% were seen once. The source material was PBMCs. All receptors come from a man aged 18 to 30 in good health and CMV-seronegative.

This clone was seen a handful of times. The V call is TRBV11-2, the J call TRBJ2-1; the D gene is possibly TRBD1 (6 bases). The ends were cut back, 6 bases at V and 2 bases at J, with 17 bases in the middle. The CDR3 length is 16 residues. Germline CDR1 reads SGHAT; CDR2 reads FQNNGV. The CDR3 DNA sequence: TGTGCCAGCAGTGGGGAGAGGACAGAAACCTACAATGAGCAGTTCTTC. This codes for CASSGERTETYNEQFF.

The V call is TRBV4-1, the J call TRBJ2-2; 8 bases line up with TRBD1. This CDR3 contains 14 residues. Germline CDR1 is MGHRA and CDR2 is YSYEKL. V dropped 3 bases and J dropped 10; count of bases not matched to a gene: 7. The CDR3, as DNA: TGCGCCAGCAGCCACAGGGGGCGCGGGGTGGAGCTGTTTTTT. Translated: CASSHRGRGVELFF.

The chain recombines TRBV6-6 with TRBJ1-1, with D possibly TRBD1 on 5 matching bases. V lost 5 bases and J 5 bases, leaving 15 bases between the germline ends. Germline V gene lookup returns CDR1 MNHNY and CDR2 SVGAGI (reference sequence). This CDR3 has 14 amino acids. The CDR3 is CASSGGSRGTEAFF. The CDR3 DNA follows: TGTGCCAGCAGTGGGGGGTCGAGAGGAACTGAAGCTTTCTTT.

The chain employs TRBV11-2 and TRBJ1-2; 9 bases agree with TRBD1. The ends lost 0 bases at V and 4 bases at J; junction bases unmatched: 6. This CDR3 spans 16 amino acids. CDR1 is SGHAT and CDR2 is FQNNGV in the germline V gene. CDR3 loop: CASSLDPGTGIYGYTF. The DNA of the CDR3 is TGTGCCAGCAGCTTAGATCCCGGGACAGGGATCTATGGCTACACCTTC.

V and J are TRBV5-4 and TRBJ2-1, with 8 nucleotides matching TRBD2. After removal of 0 bases from V and 9 bases from J, the junction contained 2 bases not matched to a gene. Germline V gene data show CDR1 as SGHNT and CDR2 as YYREEE (reference sequence). The CDR3 totals 13 residues. This chain's CDR3 is CASSLGGGSEQFF. Written as DNA, the CDR3 is TGTGCCAGCAGCTTGGGCGGGGGGAGTGAGCAGTTCTTC. The variable domain in full, with the rest retrieved from reference TRBV5-4 and TRBJ2-1, is ETGVTQSPTHLIKTRGQQVTLRCSSQSGHNTVSWYQQALGQGPQFIFQYYREEENGRGNFPPRFSGLQFPNYSSELNVNALELDDSALYLCASSLGGGSEQFFGPGTRLTVL.

The chain uses TRBV13 and TRBJ2-3; D gene ambiguous. V lost 1 base and J 0 bases, leaving 11 bases between the germline ends. The CDR3 extends over 16 amino acids. Germline V lookup: CDR1 PRHDT, CDR2 FYEKMQ (reference sequence). The DNA of the CDR3 is TGTGCCAGCAGCTTAGAGACACCCCCAAGCACAGATACGCAGTATTTT. Encoded protein: CASSLETPPSTDTQYF.

This clone was counted a single time. The V and J genes are TRBV7-8 and TRBJ1-2, with a possible D match to TRBD1 (6 bases). CDR3 length: 14 amino acids. CDR1 and CDR2 from the germline V gene are SGHVS and FQNEAQ. The V and J ends lost 4 bases and 4 bases respectively, with 13 bases between them. The CDR3 protein is CASSSAGQFYGYTF. DNA of the CDR3: TGTGCCAGCAGCTCTGCAGGACAGTTCTATGGCTACACCTTC.

The chain is built from TRBV28 and TRBJ1-5; possibly TRBD1 for D (5 bases). The germline V and J ends were trimmed by 3 bases and 4 bases, with 7 bases remaining between them. The CDR3 has 13 amino acids. In germline, CDR1 is MDHEN, CDR2 SYDVKM. CDR3 bases: TGTGCCAGCAGTTTTGGGGCAAATCAGCCCCAGCATTTT. Its protein is CASSFGANQPQHF.

CDR3 nucleotide sequence: TGTGCCAGCAGCGTAGCAGCGGGGATCGGAGAGACCCAGTACTTC. This codes for CASSVAAGIGETQYF. The gene calls are TRBV9 and TRBJ2-5; TRBD2 aligns across 7 bases. There are 15 residues in the CDR3. Trimming took 0 bases from V and 4 from J; bases not matched to a gene: 6. Germline V CDR1 and CDR2: SGDLS, YYNGEE.

The chain couples TRBV7-9 to TRBJ2-3; a possible D gene is TRBD2 (5 bases). Trimming pared 4 bases from V and 0 bases from J, leaving 14 bases between. Germline CDR1 reads SEHNR; CDR2 reads FQNEAQ (reference sequence). The length of the CDR3 is 16 residues. The DNA of the CDR3 is TGTGCCAGCAGCTCCAGGAGGACCATTAGCACAGATACGCAGTATTTT. This translates into CASSSRRTISTDTQYF.

The V gene is TRBV19, the J gene TRBJ1-5; a possible D gene is TRBD1 (5 bases). Between the trimmed V and J ends, which lost 5 bases and 5 bases, there was a span of 7 bases. Germline V gives CDR1 LNHDA, CDR2 SQIVND (reference sequence). The CDR3 is 12 residues long. The CDR3 here is CASSLRDQPQHF. In DNA form, the CDR3 reads TGTGCCAGTAGTCTCAGGGATCAGCCCCAGCATTTT.

This chain joins TRBV13 and TRBJ2-7, with 7 positions matching TRBD1. The J segment lost 0 bases and the V segment lost 5 bases, leaving 13 bases of the junction unmatched. From germline, CDR1 is PRHDT and CDR2 FYEKMQ (reference sequence). The CDR3 extends over 17 amino acids. The CDR3 region has the DNA TGTGCCAGCAGCGAACCCACAGGGGCCACAAACTCCTACGAGCAGTACTTC. Protein sequence: CASSEPTGATNSYEQYF.

The chain uses TRBV4-2 and TRBJ1-5, with a tentative D call TRBD1 (5 bases). Trimming removed 4 bases from V and 4 bases from J, with 11 bases in between. This CDR3 is 14 amino acids long. Germline V gene data show CDR1 as LGHNA and CDR2 as YNFKEQ. CDR3 sequence: CASSLRTYNQPQHF. The CDR3 coding sequence is TGTGCCAGCAGCCTTCGGACATATAATCAGCCCCAGCATTTT.

This chain links TRBV5-6 with TRBJ1-4; D might be TRBD1 (5 bases). The ends were cut back, 4 bases at V and 8 bases at J, with 21 bases in the middle. Looked up from germline, CDR1 is SGHDT and CDR2 is YYEEEE. CDR3 length: 16 amino acids. The CDR3 loop is CASSRDYSVLPEKLFF. The CDR3 bases are TGTGCCAGCAGCAGGGACTACAGTGTACTGCCGGAAAAACTGTTTTTT.

This clone appeared once. J is TRBJ1-1 and V is TRBV4-2, with D hard to call. The CDR3 covers 15 residues. Trimming stripped 1 base from V and 4 bases from J, with 13 bases between. Germline V gene sequence: CDR1 LGHNA, CDR2 YNFKEQ. CDR3 loop: CASSQGAGRVTEAFF. The CDR3 coding sequence is TGTGCCAGCAGCCAAGGCGCGGGCCGTGTCACTGAAGCTTTCTTT.

The chain employs TRBV5-5 and TRBJ1-4; 7 bases are shared with TRBD1. The CDR3 has 15 amino acids. From germline, CDR1 is SGHKS and CDR2 YYEKEE (reference sequence). V was clipped by 4 bases and J by 4 bases; unmatched bases: 7. CDR3 amino acids: CASSRWDSLNEKLFF. CDR3 in DNA: TGTGCCAGCAGCCGCTGGGACAGTCTTAATGAAAAACTGTTTTTT.

The rearrangement uses TRBV5-4 and TRBJ1-6, with 9 bases fitting TRBD1. J gave up 6 bases and V 4 bases, and 8 bases lay outside the gene matches. The germline V gene has CDR1 SGHNT and CDR2 YYREEE (reference sequence). This CDR3 region has 16 residues. The CDR3 region has the DNA TGTGCCAGCAGCGCAAGGGGACAGGGCGTTAATTCACCCCTCCACTTT. Its protein is CASSARGQGVNSPLHF.

The V and J genes are TRBV18 and TRBJ1-1; 8 bases align to TRBD1. Germline CDR1 KGHSH, CDR2 LQKENI. CDR3 size: 15 residues. J gave up 7 bases and V 5 bases, and 12 bases lay outside the gene matches. The CDR3 sequence: CASSKQSGGQVEAFF. The CDR3 bases are TGTGCCAGCTCAAAACAGTCAGGGGGCCAGGTTGAAGCTTTCTTT. Together with reference TRBV18 and TRBJ1-1, the CDR3 gives the full variable domain: NAGVMQNPRHLVRRRGQEARLRCSPMKGHSHVYWYRQLPEEGLKFMVYLQKENIIDESGMPKERFSAEFPKEGPSILRIQQVVRGDSAAYFCASSKQSGGQVEAFFGQGTRLTVV.

The V call is TRBV13, the J call TRBJ1-2; possible D gene TRBD1, 5 bases. The V gene lost 5 bases and the J gene lost 6 bases, with 22 bases spanning the gap. This CDR3 contains 16 residues. The germline V gene encodes CDR1 PRHDT and CDR2 FYEKMQ (reference sequence). The CDR3 sequence is CASSLHPPGRAHGYTF. The CDR3 bases are TGTGCCAGCAGCCTGCACCCCCCCGGCAGGGCCCATGGCTACACCTTC.

The rearrangement links TRBV5-6 to TRBJ1-6; TRBD1 aligns across 12 bases. The CDR3 length is 16 residues. Germline V gene lookup returns CDR1 SGHDT and CDR2 YYEEEE. Losses at the gene ends were 0 bases for V and 12 bases for J; bases not matched to a gene: 7. CDR3 residues: CASSLGPGQGALPLHF. The CDR3 DNA sequence: TGTGCCAGCAGCTTGGGACCGGGACAGGGGGCTTTACCCCTCCACTTT.